This TCR beta chain was retrieved from a study of cytomegalovirus exposure and HLA in healthy donors. Overall study results and limits: Later analysis identified a missense DCLRE1C variant that was linked to TCR beta V- and J-gene trimming. Clonal expansion was found to be greater in HLA-associated TCR beta chains than in equally common others in a later analysis.

For this clone: Its antigen is unidentified.

The PCR contained 60 Vbeta and 13 Jbeta primers. Using immunoSEQ multiplex PCR, the repertoire was profiled, and TCRdb retains in-frame clones only, with some absent. The sample consists of under 200,000 clones, 75% to 85% of them appearing once. The CDR3 consists of 12 residues. Looked up from germline, CDR1 is SGHRS and CDR2 is YFSETQ. V dropped 4 bases and J dropped 9; count of bases not matched to a gene: 4. As for the donors, each was a healthy bone marrow donor. This rearrangement joins TRBV5-1 to TRBJ2-1, with TRBD1 identical over 7 bases. Sequencing input: PBMCs. The sequence was obtained from a young woman in good health and CMV-seronegative. The CDR3, as DNA: TGCGCCAGCAGCGCAGGGGGTTCTGAGCAGTTCTTC. The encoded protein is CASSAGGSEQFF.